This is a list of T cell receptor beta chains from one sample in a study of CD4 T cells in relation to SARS-CoV-2 and coronaviruses. These receptors have no identified antigens. Assay: immunoSEQ multiplex PCR; the TCRdb copy retains only in-frame clones and omits some. The sample lists some 44,000 clones, roughly 82% occurring once. Sequencing input: naive CD4+ T cells from PBMCs, cultured in vitro. The origin of the receptors is an adult with COVID-19. Both conserved end residues are part of each CDR3. D genes are given only for firm matches. Size values are once, few and many counts, or a class for expanded clones, and some rows have none.

J gene | V gene | D gene | clone size | CDR3 protein
TRBJ2-5 | TRBV10-3 | - | - | CAISEGGTSSETQYF
TRBJ2-1 | TRBV5-1 | TRBD2 | - | CASSLVIGRGHEQFF
TRBJ1-2 | TRBV9 | TRBD1 | - | CASSVVRDSPGGYGYTF
TRBJ2-2 | TRBV24-1 | TRBD2 | - | CATSEGGYRTGELFF
TRBJ2-5 | TRBV30 | TRBD2 | - | CAWSVREGPETQYF
TRBJ1-1 | TRBV19 | - | - | CASTGGPLNTEAFF
TRBJ2-5 | TRBV5-6 | - | - | CASSLKLVQETQYF
TRBJ2-5 | TRBV6-1 | - | - | CASSETGTVTETQYF
TRBJ1-2 | TRBV11-2 | - | - | CASSPGRGDYGYTF
TRBJ2-1 | TRBV15 | TRBD2 | - | CATSREVGRAHNEQFF
TRBJ1-4 | TRBV6-5 | TRBD1 | few | CAMGQGGDNEKLFF
TRBJ1-2 | TRBV15 | TRBD1 | - | CATTAVTGDYGYTF
TRBJ2-7 | TRBV7-9 | TRBD2 | - | CASSYAGTTLYEQYF
TRBJ2-6 | TRBV2 | - | few | CASRSMRDTYSGANVLTF
TRBJ2-7 | TRBV9 | - | - | CASSVDRDSYEQYF
TRBJ2-3 | TRBV7-9 | - | - | CASSPGGRGTDTQYF
TRBJ2-4 | TRBV7-2 | TRBD2 | - | CASSLEASGRVFENIQYF
TRBJ1-5 | TRBV7-8 | - | - | CASTSRSDSNQPQHF
TRBJ2-7 | TRBV5-1 | - | - | CASSLGAAGQSFHEQYF
TRBJ2-1 | TRBV3-1/TRBV3-2 | TRBD2 | - | CASSLHPGTSGSFEQFF
TRBJ2-5 | TRBV7-2 | - | - | CASSFDRYQETQYF
TRBJ2-1 | TRBV10-1 | TRBD1 | - | CASSDPVLDRECEQFF
TRBJ2-2 | TRBV7-9 | TRBD2 | once | CASSHPRLAGNTGELFF
TRBJ1-5 | TRBV7-2 | - | - | CASSLERDFNQPQHF
TRBJ2-3 | TRBV24-1 | TRBD1 | - | CATSDRTGALTDTQYF
TRBJ2-7 | TRBV5-1 | - | - | CASSRDLIPYEQYF
TRBJ2-1 | TRBV7-8 | - | - | CASSLVGGRDNEQFF
TRBJ1-4 | TRBV2 | - | - | CASSGRARNEKLFF
TRBJ2-3 | TRBV15 | - | - | CATSSGPSRDTQYF
TRBJ2-7 | TRBV10-3 | - | - | CAISDLRDSREQYF
TRBJ2-7 | TRBV28 | - | - | CASSLQGGGHEQYF
TRBJ2-4 | TRBV11-1 | - | - | CASSLVREGIQYF
TRBJ1-1 | TRBV6-5 | - | - | CASTPGHGNTEAFF
TRBJ2-7 | TRBV29-1 | TRBD2 | few | CSAGGDYEQYF
TRBJ2-3 | TRBV20-1 | - | once | CSASPGATDTQYF
TRBJ2-5 | TRBV4-3 | TRBD1 | - | CASSTDRGGKTQYF
TRBJ2-1 | TRBV19 | - | once | CASSIVGGNNEQFF
TRBJ1-5 | TRBV6-2/TRBV6-3 | TRBD1 | few | CASSYFLGQGFNQPQHF
TRBJ2-2 | TRBV18 | - | few | CASSPSGANTGELFF
TRBJ2-1 | TRBV11-2 | - | few | CASSTPLASNEQFF
TRBJ2-6 | TRBV11-2 | - | - | CASRSVGTGANVLTF
TRBJ2-3 | TRBV7-3 | TRBD2 | - | CASSWGLADSGDTQYF
TRBJ2-7 | TRBV5-1 | - | - | CASSPAGSYEQYF
TRBJ2-2 | TRBV21-1 | - | - | CASSKGPLGTGDGTGELFF
TRBJ2-2 | TRBV19 | TRBD2 | - | CASSVLLAYTGELFF
TRBJ2-7 | TRBV29-1 | TRBD2 | - | CSVAPSGRQYEQYF
TRBJ2-7 | TRBV5-4 | TRBD2 | few | CASSRRLAGGLHEQYF
TRBJ2-1 | TRBV11-2 | TRBD1 | - | CASSSIRDRDVNEQFF